The clone carrying this T cell receptor (beta chain) was seen just once. This entry is derived from a study of monozygotic twins with cystic fibrosis. Repertoires were generated with immunoSEQ multiplex PCR, while TCRdb's copy carries only in-frame clones and drops some. The data show about 36,000 clones, with about nine tenths seen just once and 0.19% held by the top ten. Source material: blood. This clonotype originated in a boy aged 2 to 10 with cystic fibrosis.

For the CDR3, the DNA is TGCGCCAGCAGCCCGCTGAGGGGACAGGGGAAGACCTACGAGCAGTACTTC. Protein: CASSPLRGQGKTYEQYF. The gene calls are TRBV4-1 and TRBJ2-7; 10 bases agree with TRBD1. CDR1 and CDR2 (germline): MGHRA, YSYEKL. Trimming removed 4 bases from V and 2 bases from J; junction bases left unmatched: 11. This CDR3 is built from 17 residues.